This entry lists 14 T cell receptor beta chains sequenced from one sample in a study of immune evolution from preneoplasia to lung adenocarcinoma. The repertoire was sequenced with immunoSEQ multiplex PCR; TCRdb's copy has only in-frame clones and lacks some. The sample yields several thousand clones, roughly 82% seen once. Sequencing used FFPE minimally invasive lung adenocarcinoma tissue. The receptor set was obtained from a person between 70 and 80 years old with lung adenocarcinoma.

This clone was detected a few times. The V gene is TRBV9, the J gene TRBJ2-7; 7 positions match TRBD2. Germline CDR1 reads SGDLS; CDR2 reads YYNGEE. J gave up 2 bases and V 3 bases, and 14 bases lay outside the gene matches. The CDR3 is made up of 17 amino acids. The CDR3 DNA sequence: TGTGCCAGCAGCGCCCAGTCTCGGGCTAGCGGCACCTACGAGCAGTACTTC. Translating it yields CASSAQSRASGTYEQYF.

Only a few counts were recorded for this clone. V gene TRBV9 combines with J gene TRBJ2-1; TRBD2 aligns across 14 bases. There are 15 residues in the CDR3. CDR1 and CDR2 from the germline V gene are SGDLS and YYNGEE. With 5 bases clipped from V and 3 bases from J, the junction kept 1 base outside the gene matches. In DNA, the CDR3 is TGTGCCAGCAGTGGACTAGCGGGAGGCTACAATGAGCAGTTCTTC. This encodes CASSGLAGGYNEQFF. The variable domain in full, completed from reference TRBV9 and TRBJ2-1, reads DSGVTQTPKHLITATGQRVTLRCSPRSGDLSVYWYQQSLDQGLQFLIQYYNGEERAKGNILERFSAQQFPDLHSELNLSSLELGDSALYFCASSGLAGGYNEQFFGPGTRLTVL.

The chain couples TRBV29-1 to TRBJ1-1; maybe TRBD1 (5 bases). Germline loops: CDR1 SQVTM, CDR2 ANQGSEA. The CDR3 covers 14 residues. V was trimmed by 3 bases and J by 4 bases, leaving 15 bases between them. CDR3 DNA sequence: TGCAGCGTTGAGCCAGGGTGGGTGGGCACTGAAGCTTTCTTT. Its translation is CSVEPGWVGTEAFF.

J is TRBJ2-3 and V is TRBV7-2, with 11 bases that match TRBD2. V gave up 1 base and J gave up 4 bases; unmatched junction bases: 7. Germline V gene data show CDR1 as SGHTA and CDR2 as FQGNSA. This CDR3 has 17 amino acids. In DNA, the CDR3 is TGTGCCAGCAGCTTAGTTGGTAGCGGGGGGGCATCAGATACGCAGTATTTT. It encodes CASSLVGSGGASDTQYF.

This rearrangement joins TRBV5-4 to TRBJ1-5; D possibly corresponds to TRBD1 (5 bases). The germline gives CDR1 SGHNT, CDR2 YYREEE (reference sequence). With 0 bases removed from V and 0 bases from J, the gap between germline ends came to 10 bases. There are 16 residues in the CDR3. The CDR3 protein is CASSLVEGNSNQPQHF. CDR3 DNA: TGTGCCAGCAGCTTGGTGGAGGGGAATAGCAATCAGCCCCAGCATTTT.

This rearrangement joins TRBV19 to TRBJ2-2, with D uncertain. Germline CDR1 reads LNHDA; CDR2 reads SQIVND (reference sequence). The V and J ends lost 9 bases and 1 base respectively, with 15 bases between them. This CDR3 has 15 residues. CDR3 region: CASQDGKMNTGELFF. In nucleotides, the CDR3 is TGTGCCAGCCAAGACGGAAAAATGAACACCGGGGAGCTGTTTTTT.

This chain uses TRBV7-2 with TRBJ2-7; 10 nucleotides match TRBD2. The CDR3 is 15 residues long. Germline CDR1 and CDR2: SGHTA and FQGNSA. J was trimmed by 7 bases and V by 5 bases; bases with no gene match: 11. The CDR3 DNA sequence: TGTGCCAGCAGCCCCAGTCTAGCGGGGGCGGGGGAGCAGTACTTC. Amino acids: CASSPSLAGAGEQYF.

The chain recombines TRBV7-9 with TRBJ2-4, with 15 bases aligning to TRBD2. CDR3 length: 17 residues. Germline V gene sequence: CDR1 SEHNR, CDR2 FQNEAQ (reference sequence). V lost 1 base to trimming and J lost 9 bases; unmatched junction nucleotides: 7. This chain's CDR3 is CASSLGRTSGRAGIQYF. The CDR3 nucleotides read TGTGCCAGCAGCTTAGGAAGGACTAGCGGGAGGGCTGGCATTCAGTACTTC.

V and J are TRBV2 and TRBJ2-1; unclear D gene. CDR3 length: 12 residues. Germline V gene lookup returns CDR1 SNHLY and CDR2 FYNNEI. V lost 5 bases, J lost 4 bases, and 6 bases lay in between. The CDR3 bases are TGTGCCAGCAGTCAATCGTACAATGAGCAGTTCTTC. Its protein is CASSQSYNEQFF.

The rearrangement joins TRBV25-1 to TRBJ1-1, with a weak D call TRBD1 (5 bases). This CDR3 contains 14 residues. V lost 1 base, J lost 5 bases, and 11 bases lay in between. Germline V gene lookup returns CDR1 MGHDK and CDR2 SYGVNS. CDR3 region: CASSESGGWTEAFF. The CDR3 DNA reads TGTGCCAGCAGTGAATCGGGGGGTTGGACTGAAGCTTTCTTT.

This rearrangement joins TRBV30 to TRBJ2-2; D is ambiguous. Trimming shortened V by 0 bases and J by 3 bases, and 5 bases separated the two germline ends. Germline V CDR1 and CDR2: GTSNPN, SVGIG (reference sequence). This CDR3 contains 13 residues. CDR3: CAWSVTDTGELFF. Here the CDR3 DNA reads TGTGCCTGGAGTGTAACGGACACCGGGGAGCTGTTTTTT.

This clone has only a few counts. This chain links TRBV27 with TRBJ1-1; D is ambiguous. Germline values: CDR1 MNHEY, CDR2 SMNVEV (reference sequence). The V end lost 0 bases, the J end lost 1 base, and 9 bases lay between the germline ends. The CDR3 contains 15 residues. CDR3 sequence: CASSLSIRGNTEAFF. Written as DNA, the CDR3 is TGTGCCAGCAGTTTATCGATCCGGGGGAACACTGAAGCTTTCTTT.

The chain combines TRBV4-1 with TRBJ1-5, with D perhaps TRBD1 (6 bases). CDR3 length: 15 amino acids. Trimming cost V 0 bases and J 3 bases, with 9 bases left between them. The germline V gene encodes CDR1 MGHRA and CDR2 YSYEKL. The CDR3 DNA reads TGCGCCAGCAGCCAAGACCGGGACACCAATCAGCCCCAGCATTTT. Translation gives CASSQDRDTNQPQHF.

The gene calls are TRBV6-6 and TRBJ1-2; tentative D call: TRBD1 (6 bases). Trimming stripped 3 bases from V and 4 bases from J, with 15 bases between. Germline V gene sequence: CDR1 MNHNY, CDR2 SVGAGI (reference sequence). CDR3 length equals 15 residues. The CDR3 loop reads CASSYGGAGGYGYTF. The CDR3 bases are TGTGCCAGCAGTTATGGGGGGGCTGGAGGCTATGGCTACACCTTC.